These T cell receptor beta chains were read from a single sample in a study of tumor-infiltrating lymphocytes in primary liver carcinoma. Each CDR3 protein is one row after TCRdb ran MiXCR on the multiplex PCR reads. The sample has roughly 30,000 distinct CDR3 sequences, roughly 77% seen once. Specimen: liver tumor tissue from sampling region 3. These receptors came from a woman in her 30s with primary liver carcinoma and hepatitis B virus infection. Both conserved end residues are part of each CDR3. The order of the fields is CDR3 protein, CDR3 DNA, J gene, D gene, V gene, clone size. A D gene is named only where the DNA matches it firmly. Some rows have no size entry. The others give once, few or many, or a class for an expanded clone.

CDR3 protein: CSVSLACRRYRYNGQFF
CDR3 DNA: TGCAGTGTTAGTCTCGCTTGCAGGAGGTATAGGTACAATGGGCAGTTCTTC
J gene: TRBJ2-1
D gene: -
V gene: TRBV20-1
clone size: -

CDR3 protein: CASSLLFGGSSYIEQFF
CDR3 DNA: TGTGCCAGCAGCTTACTTTTTGGCGGGAGCTCCTACATTGAGCAGTTCTTC
J gene: TRBJ2-1
D gene: TRBD2
V gene: TRBV7-9
clone size: -

CDR3 protein: CASSLMGGTNAGELFF
CDR3 DNA: TGTGCCAGCAGCTTAATGGGGGGTACGAACGCCGGGGAGCTATTTTTT
J gene: TRBJ2-2
D gene: -
V gene: TRBV11-1
clone size: once

CDR3 protein: CASSYKDNSPYEQYF
CDR3 DNA: TGTGCCAGCAGTTATAAGGACAACAGCCCCTACGAGCAGTACTTC
J gene: TRBJ2-7
D gene: -
V gene: TRBV6-5
clone size: -

CDR3 protein: CDSSLALRTEQFF
CDR3 DNA: TGTGACAGCAGCTTGGCACTTAGGACTGAGCAATTCTTC
J gene: TRBJ2-1
D gene: -
V gene: TRBV11-2
clone size: -

CDR3 protein: CVSRRGRSNQPQHF
CDR3 DNA: TGTGTCAGCAGGAGGGGACGTAGCAATCAGCCCCAGCATTTT
J gene: TRBJ1-5
D gene: -
V gene: TRBV28
clone size: -

CDR3 protein: CATSSGTGSTGAFF
CDR3 DNA: TGTGCCACCAGTTCCGGGACAGGGAGCACCGGAGCTTTCTTT
J gene: TRBJ1-1
D gene: TRBD1
V gene: TRBV24-1
clone size: -

CDR3 protein: CASSLADRGRETQYF
CDR3 DNA: TGCGCCAGCAGCTTGGCAGACAGGGGGCGAGAGACCCAGTACTTC
J gene: TRBJ2-5
D gene: TRBD1
V gene: TRBV5-1
clone size: many

CDR3 protein: CASGLGATGYMYTEAFF
CDR3 DNA: TGTGCCAGCGGCTTAGGGGCCACAGGCTACATGTACACTGAAGCTTTCTTT
J gene: TRBJ1-1
D gene: -
V gene: TRBV11-2
clone size: -

CDR3 protein: CASSAESGIYGYTF
CDR3 DNA: TGCGCCAGCAGCGCTGAGTCGGGGATCTACGGCTACACCTTC
J gene: TRBJ1-2
D gene: -
V gene: TRBV4-3
clone size: -

CDR3 protein: CATSRCVAGEDSTDTQYF
CDR3 DNA: TGTGCCACCAGCCGTTGCGTAGCGGGAGAAGATAGCACAGATACGCAGTATTTT
J gene: TRBJ2-3
D gene: TRBD2
V gene: TRBV11-3
clone size: -

CDR3 protein: CASSPTGTDQPQHF
CDR3 DNA: TGTGCCAGCAGCCCGACAGGGACTGATCAGCCCCAGCATTTT
J gene: TRBJ1-5
D gene: TRBD1
V gene: TRBV11-2
clone size: many

CDR3 protein: CSAYIRTEFF
CDR3 DNA: TGCAGTGCATATATTCGTACAGAGTTCTTC
J gene: TRBJ2-1
D gene: -
V gene: TRBV20-1
clone size: -

CDR3 protein: CACSYVGTGRLEAFF
CDR3 DNA: TGTGCCTGCAGTTACGTCGGGACAGGGCGCCTTGAAGCTTTCTTT
J gene: TRBJ1-1
D gene: TRBD1
V gene: TRBV6-5
clone size: many

CDR3 protein: CSVEDAAGAPGELFF
CDR3 DNA: TGCAGCGTTGAAGACGCCGCGGGAGCCCCCGGGGAGCTGTTTTTT
J gene: TRBJ2-2
D gene: TRBD2
V gene: TRBV29-1
clone size: many

CDR3 protein: CASSLYGTTSTDTQYF
CDR3 DNA: TGTGCCAGCAGCTTGTACGGGACTACTAGCACAGATACGCAGTATTTT
J gene: TRBJ2-3
D gene: TRBD2
V gene: TRBV7-9
clone size: many

CDR3 protein: CRALRDYSEQFF
CDR3 DNA: TGCAGGGCCCTAAGGGACTACAGCGAACAGTTCTTC
J gene: TRBJ2-1
D gene: TRBD2
V gene: TRBV29-1
clone size: -

CDR3 protein: CASSFGLGRTDTLYF
CDR3 DNA: TGTGCCAGCAGCTTCGGACTAGGACGCACAGATACGCTGTATTTT
J gene: TRBJ2-3
D gene: TRBD2
V gene: TRBV11-2
clone size: many

CDR3 protein: CASSSRLGSSYNEQFF
CDR3 DNA: TGTGCCAGCAGTTCCCGACTAGGGAGCTCCTACAATGAGCAGTTCTTC
J gene: TRBJ2-1
D gene: -
V gene: TRBV6-5
clone size: -

CDR3 protein: CASRPGLAIRETQYF
CDR3 DNA: TGTGCCAGCAGGCCGGGACTAGCTATTAGAGAGACCCAGTACTTC
J gene: TRBJ2-5
D gene: TRBD2
V gene: TRBV28
clone size: many

CDR3 protein: CAWSVILAGDEQFF
CDR3 DNA: TGTGCCTGGAGTGTGATTCTAGCGGGAGATGAACAGTTCTTC
J gene: TRBJ2-1
D gene: TRBD2
V gene: TRBV30
clone size: -

CDR3 protein: CASRHQSYEQYF
CDR3 DNA: TGTGCCAGCAGACACCAATCCTACGAGCAGTACTTC
J gene: TRBJ2-7
D gene: -
V gene: TRBV12-3/TRBV12-4
clone size: -

CDR3 protein: CASRSPAGDTGGLFF
CDR3 DNA: TGTGCCAGTAGAAGCCCAGCGGGGGACACCGGGGGGCTGTTTTTT
J gene: TRBJ2-2
D gene: TRBD2
V gene: TRBV19
clone size: few

CDR3 protein: CAISQGTAGELFF
CDR3 DNA: TGTGCCATCAGCCAAGGAACTGCCGGGGAGCTGTTTTTT
J gene: TRBJ2-2
D gene: -
V gene: TRBV4-2
clone size: -

CDR3 protein: CASSPLSAQGFGEQYF
CDR3 DNA: TGTGCCAGCAGCCCTCTATCGGCACAGGGGTTTGGCGAGCAGTACTTC
J gene: TRBJ2-7
D gene: TRBD1
V gene: TRBV7-9
clone size: -

CDR3 protein: CACITYPGSEETQYF
CDR3 DNA: TGTGCATGCATCACCTACCCCGGGAGCGAAGAGACCCAGTACTTC
J gene: TRBJ2-5
D gene: -
V gene: TRBV12-3/TRBV12-4
clone size: -

CDR3 protein: CVSIYRDNQPQHF
CDR3 DNA: TGTGTCAGTATTTACCGGGACAATCAGCCCCAGCATTTT
J gene: TRBJ1-5
D gene: -
V gene: TRBV6-2/TRBV6-3
clone size: -

CDR3 protein: CASSQTSGGSYGQYF
CDR3 DNA: TGTGCCAGCAGCCAAACTAGCGGGGGGTCCTACGGGCAGTACTTC
J gene: TRBJ2-7
D gene: TRBD2
V gene: TRBV7-8
clone size: -

CDR3 protein: CASSWTRQRRGDTQYF
CDR3 DNA: TGTGCCAGTAGCTGGACGCGACAGAGAAGGGGAGATACGCAGTATTTT
J gene: TRBJ2-3
D gene: -
V gene: TRBV11-2
clone size: -

CDR3 protein: CASSFQPEQGARYEQYF
CDR3 DNA: TGTGCCAGCAGCTTCCAACCGGAACAGGGGGCGCGATACGAGCAGTACTTC
J gene: TRBJ2-7
D gene: TRBD1
V gene: TRBV11-2
clone size: -

CDR3 protein: CADSLLVTGGKSQHF
CDR3 DNA: TGTGCCGACAGCTTACTTGTAACAGGGGGCAAGTCCCAGCATTTT
J gene: TRBJ1-5
D gene: TRBD1
V gene: TRBV7-8
clone size: -

CDR3 protein: CASSLVDTHRELFF
CDR3 DNA: TGTGCCAGCAGCCTCGTCGACACTCATAGAGAGCTTTTTTTT
J gene: TRBJ2-2
D gene: -
V gene: TRBV5-4
clone size: -

CDR3 protein: CASSLGLGATEAFF
CDR3 DNA: TGTGCCAGTAGCTTAGGACTCGGGGCCACTGAAGCTTTCTTT
J gene: TRBJ1-1
D gene: -
V gene: TRBV11-2
clone size: many

CDR3 protein: CASSSGGTVVGYTF
CDR3 DNA: TGTGCCAGCAGCTCCGGGGGTACAGTTGTTGGCTACACCTTC
J gene: TRBJ1-2
D gene: -
V gene: TRBV11-2
clone size: few

CDR3 protein: CASSRRGSGSLRDMQYF
CDR3 DNA: TGTGCCAGCAGCCGTCGAGGGAGCGGGAGCCTCAGAGATATGCAGTATTTT
J gene: TRBJ2-3
D gene: TRBD2
V gene: TRBV11-2
clone size: -

CDR3 protein: CASSGSRGLATEAFF
CDR3 DNA: TGTGCCAGCAGTGGGTCAAGGGGGTTGGCCACTGAAGCTTTCTTT
J gene: TRBJ1-1
D gene: -
V gene: TRBV10-2
clone size: -

CDR3 protein: CASSQDRWSGREQYF
CDR3 DNA: TGCGCCAGCAGTCAGGATCGATGGTCAGGGCGGGAGCAGTACTTC
J gene: TRBJ2-7
D gene: -
V gene: TRBV4-3
clone size: -

CDR3 protein: CASSFGRLDTQYF
CDR3 DNA: TGTGCCAGCAGCTTCGGGAGGCTAGATACGCAGTATTTT
J gene: TRBJ2-3
D gene: TRBD2
V gene: TRBV11-2
clone size: many

CDR3 protein: CAISTGTTMSTEAFF
CDR3 DNA: TGTGCCATCAGTACAGGGACAACCATGAGCACTGAAGCTTTCTTT
J gene: TRBJ1-1
D gene: -
V gene: TRBV10-3
clone size: -

CDR3 protein: CASSLNLPGQPQYF
CDR3 DNA: TGTGCCAGCAGCTTAAATCTCCCTGGCCAGCCCCAGTACTTT
J gene: TRBJ1-5
D gene: -
V gene: TRBV11-2
clone size: -

CDR3 protein: CTSSFMGYGHYF
CDR3 DNA: TGTACCAGCAGCTTCATGGGTTACGGGCATTACTTC
J gene: TRBJ2-7
D gene: -
V gene: TRBV11-1
clone size: few

CDR3 protein: CSLAPTRPHEQYF
CDR3 DNA: TGCAGCCTTGCCCCGACAAGGCCCCACGAGCAGTACTTC
J gene: TRBJ2-7
D gene: -
V gene: TRBV29-1
clone size: -

CDR3 protein: CAISETMATSVYNERFF
CDR3 DNA: TGTGCCATCAGTGAGACCATGGCGACTAGCGTCTACAATGAGCGGTTCTTC
J gene: TRBJ2-1
D gene: TRBD2
V gene: TRBV10-3
clone size: -

CDR3 protein: CTNIYTGMDSPLHF
CDR3 DNA: TGTACCAACATTTACACAGGGATGGATTCACCCCTCCACTTT
J gene: TRBJ1-6
D gene: -
V gene: TRBV6-6
clone size: -

CDR3 protein: CASNQDSRVSGANVLTF
CDR3 DNA: TGCGCCAGCAACCAAGACTCCAGGGTCTCTGGGGCCAACGTCCTGACTTTC
J gene: TRBJ2-6
D gene: -
V gene: TRBV4-1
clone size: -

CDR3 protein: CQQPGREVIGELFF
CDR3 DNA: TGTCAGCAGCCGGGGCGGGAGGTAATCGGGGAGCTGTTTTTT
J gene: TRBJ2-2
D gene: TRBD2
V gene: TRBV11-1
clone size: once

CDR3 protein: CASSLVGMREGSGVQYF
CDR3 DNA: TGTGCCAGCAGCTTAGTAGGAATGAGGGAAGGGTCGGGCGTTCAGTACTTC
J gene: TRBJ2-4
D gene: -
V gene: TRBV5-5
clone size: -

CDR3 protein: CASTRISGGNNEQFF
CDR3 DNA: TGTGCCAGTACCAGGATTAGCGGAGGGAACAATGAGCAGTTCTTC
J gene: TRBJ2-1
D gene: -
V gene: TRBV12-3/TRBV12-4
clone size: -

CDR3 protein: CASSLSPASGRFGNEQFF
CDR3 DNA: TGTGCCAGCAGCTTAAGTCCGGCTAGCGGGAGGTTCGGCAATGAGCAGTTCTTC
J gene: TRBJ2-1
D gene: TRBD2
V gene: TRBV11-1
clone size: many

CDR3 protein: CTSSARDRGRKRWSNTETFF
CDR3 DNA: TGTACCAGCAGCGCTCGGGACAGGGGGCGCAAGAGGTGGAGTAACACTGAGACTTTCTTT
J gene: TRBJ1-1
D gene: TRBD1
V gene: TRBV11-2
clone size: -

CDR3 protein: CASSYKDGSSYEQYF
CDR3 DNA: TGTGCAAGCAGTTACAAGGACGGCAGCTCCTACGAGCAGTATTTC
J gene: TRBJ2-7
D gene: -
V gene: TRBV6-5
clone size: few

CDR3 protein: CANSFTGGWETQYF
CDR3 DNA: TGTGCCAACAGCTTTACGGGAGGGTGGGAGACCCAGTACTTC
J gene: TRBJ2-5
D gene: TRBD2
V gene: TRBV11-2
clone size: -